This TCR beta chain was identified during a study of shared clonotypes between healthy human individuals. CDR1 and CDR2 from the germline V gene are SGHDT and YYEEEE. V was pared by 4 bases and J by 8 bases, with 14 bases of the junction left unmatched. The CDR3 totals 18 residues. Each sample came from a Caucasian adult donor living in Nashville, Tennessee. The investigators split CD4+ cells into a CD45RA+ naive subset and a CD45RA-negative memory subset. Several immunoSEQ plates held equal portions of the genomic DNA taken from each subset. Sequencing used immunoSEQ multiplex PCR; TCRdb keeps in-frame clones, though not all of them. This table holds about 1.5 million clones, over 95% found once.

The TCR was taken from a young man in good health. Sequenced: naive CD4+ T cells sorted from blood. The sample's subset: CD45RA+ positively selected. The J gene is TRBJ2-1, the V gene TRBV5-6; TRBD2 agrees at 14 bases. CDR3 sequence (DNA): TGTGCCAGCAGCCCCTCCCCCGGGGGACTAGCGGGAGTCCATGAGCAGTTCTTC. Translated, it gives CASSPSPGGLAGVHEQFF.